Presented here are 5 T cell receptor beta chains from one specimen sequenced in a study of early T cells in non-severe SARS-CoV-2 infection. One entry per CDR3 protein, called by TCRdb with MiXCR from the 5' RACE reads. The table has under 65,000 distinct CDR3 sequences, over 10% seen once. Input material: whole blood. Receptor source: an adult who was a healthcare worker with PCR-confirmed SARS-CoV-2 infection or an uninfected control (not recorded which).

This clonotype was seen a few times. The rearrangement links TRBV20-1 to TRBJ2-1, with D possibly matching TRBD2 (6 bases). V gave up 1 base and J gave up 10 bases, with 8 bases separating them. The CDR3 covers 11 residues. The germline gives CDR1 DFQATT, CDR2 SNEGSKA (reference sequence). The CDR3 region has the DNA TGCAGTGCTAGAGGACGGGGGGAGCAGTTCTTC. Translation gives CSARGRGEQFF.

The chain employs TRBV7-9 and TRBJ2-7; 7 nucleotides agree with TRBD2. CDR1 and CDR2 (germline): SEHNR, FQNEAQ (reference sequence). CDR3 length: 15 amino acids. V was pared by 2 bases and J by 9 bases, with 13 bases of the junction left unmatched. As DNA, the CDR3 is TGTGCCAGCAGCTTAAATGGCGAGCGGGGAAATTGGCAGTACTTC. This codes for CASSLNGERGNWQYF.

In this sample, this clonotype turned up many times. The chain carries TRBV3-1 and TRBJ2-5; unclear D gene. The V gene lost 4 bases and the J gene lost 5 bases, with 17 bases spanning the gap. The germline V gene encodes CDR1 LGHDT and CDR2 YNNKEL (reference sequence). CDR3 length: 15 residues. This CDR3 reads CASSPPVQVEETQYF. CDR3 DNA: TGTGCCAGCAGCCCACCTGTCCAGGTGGAGGAGACCCAGTACTTC.

The rearrangement uses TRBV7-9 and TRBJ1-1; TRBD1 aligns across 9 bases. Germline lookup yields CDR1 SEHNR and CDR2 FQNEAQ (reference sequence). The CDR3 has 16 residues. V shed 0 bases, J shed 4 bases, and the junction held 6 bases outside the gene matches. CDR3 coding DNA: TGTGCCAGCAGCTTAGCCCGGGGACAGGGCGGCACTGAAGCTTTCTTT. It is translated as CASSLARGQGGTEAFF.

This clonotype came up a few times. The chain carries TRBV18 and TRBJ2-3; possible D gene TRBD1, 5 bases. Trimming shortened V by 0 bases and J by 5 bases, and 6 bases separated the two germline ends. The CDR3 is 13 amino acids. Germline CDR1 KGHSH, CDR2 LQKENI. CDR3 in DNA: TGTGCCAGCTCACCACCAGGGGTAGATACGCAGTATTTT. This sequence encodes CASSPPGVDTQYF.